This T cell receptor (beta chain) was observed in a study of control samples from healthy donors and cancer patients. The CDR3 has 15 amino acids. The germline CDR1 and CDR2 sequences are MNHEY and SVGAGI. Trimming at V came to 5 bases and at J to 4 bases, leaving 5 bases not matched to a gene. Using immunoSEQ multiplex PCR, the repertoire was profiled, and TCRdb retains in-frame clones only, with some absent. Seen here are 95,000 to 130,000 clones, about 93% observed once, and the top ten hold around 2.5%. The chain is built from TRBV6-5 and TRBJ2-4, with 10 bases identical to TRBD2. The clonotype originates from a man in his thirties or forties in good health. The specimen was blood. The CDR3 sequence is CASSTLAGEKNIQYF. For the CDR3, the DNA is TGTGCCAGCAGTACGCTAGCGGGGGAGAAAAACATTCAGTACTTC.